One sample yielded the 10 T cell receptor beta chains listed below, sequenced in a study of blood T cell repertoires in COVID-19. Measured with immunoSEQ multiplex PCR; TCRdb has only the in-frame clones, and not every one. Here the sample spans 95,000 or so clones, under 90% being singletons. The material sequenced was peripheral blood. Every receptor here comes from a woman in her seventies with acute or convalescent COVID-19.

The rearrangement joins TRBV5-5 to TRBJ2-3; D is unresolved. Germline V gene sequence: CDR1 SGHKS, CDR2 YYEKEE (reference sequence). This CDR3 comprises 14 residues. V was shortened by 4 bases and J by 2 bases, with 11 bases between the two germline ends. The CDR3 spells CASSRGEPTDTQYF. CDR3 nucleotide sequence: TGTGCCAGCAGCCGCGGAGAACCCACAGATACGCAGTATTTT.

V and J are TRBV10-1 and TRBJ1-1, with a possible D match to TRBD1 (5 bases). The V and J ends lost 6 bases and 1 base respectively, with 9 bases between them. There are 13 residues in the CDR3. Germline values: CDR1 WNHNN, CDR2 SYGVQD (reference sequence). In nucleotides, the CDR3 is TGCGCCAGCAGCTTCGGACAGAACACTGAAGCTTTCTTT. Translating gives CASSFGQNTEAFF.

This chain's CDR3 is CASSKTQTRNSGNTIYF. The CDR3 bases are TGTGCCAGCAGCAAAACCCAGACACGAAACTCTGGAAACACCATATATTTT. The chain employs TRBV21-1 and TRBJ1-3; no check of the table's D call, TRBD1, against the DNA was made. TRBV21-1 constitutes a pseudogene. CDR3 length: 17 amino acids.

The chain recombines TRBV6-6 with TRBJ2-3; D not resolved. Trimming pared 3 bases from V and 6 bases from J, leaving 4 bases between. Germline-derived CDR1 and CDR2 are MNHNY and SVGAGI (reference sequence). CDR3 length: 11 residues. The CDR3: CASSYLDTQYF. In DNA, the CDR3 is TGTGCCAGCAGTTATCTGGATACGCAGTATTTT.

The J gene is TRBJ1-5, the V gene TRBV19; D call uncertain. CDR1 is LNHDA and CDR2 is SQIVND in the germline V gene (reference sequence). V lost 6 bases, J lost 2 bases, and 17 bases lay in between. The CDR3 loop spans 16 amino acids. The CDR3 is CASRTGGTWGNQPQHF. The DNA of the CDR3 is TGTGCCAGTAGAACCGGCGGAACCTGGGGCAATCAGCCCCAGCATTTT.

The CDR3 nucleotides are TGTGCCAGCAGTTACTCGTCAGGGCCTCGGAATACGCAGTATTTT. This translates into CASSYSSGPRNTQYF. The chain couples TRBV6-5 to TRBJ2-3; D perhaps matches TRBD1 (5 bases). CDR1 is MNHEY and CDR2 is SVGAGI in the germline V gene. V shed 0 bases and J shed 7 bases, with 14 bases lying between them. The CDR3 is 15 residues long.

This chain links TRBV29-1 with TRBJ1-1; D is perhaps TRBD1 (5 bases). The V end lost 2 bases, the J end lost 1 base, and 11 bases lay between the germline ends. Germline CDR1 SQVTM, CDR2 ANQGSEA. The CDR3 totals 14 residues. CDR3 DNA: TGCAGCGTTGAACGGCAGGGAGGGAACACTGAAGCTTTCTTT. Translation: CSVERQGGNTEAFF.

V gene TRBV29-1 combines with J gene TRBJ2-3; 9 bases are shared with TRBD2. V dropped 6 bases and J dropped 4; count of bases not matched to a gene: 17. The CDR3 has 17 residues. Germline CDR1 reads SQVTM; CDR2 reads ANQGSEA. The CDR3 coding sequence is TGCAGCGTCCTCTATAGCGGGCGGGAGGGCCATCCAGATACGCAGTATTTT. This translates into CSVLYSGREGHPDTQYF.

The chain carries TRBV7-6 and TRBJ2-7; a weak D match, TRBD1 (6 bases). The CDR3 runs to 13 residues. The V end lost 6 bases, the J end lost 5 bases, and 14 bases lay between the germline ends. Germline CDR1 reads SGHVS; CDR2 reads FNYEAQ. CDR3: CASRPYQGNEQYF. The CDR3 DNA reads TGTGCCAGCAGACCCTATCAGGGGAACGAGCAGTACTTC.

The chain employs TRBV5-1 and TRBJ2-3, with TRBD2 matching 12 bases. There are 15 residues in the CDR3. From germline, CDR1 is SGHRS and CDR2 YFSETQ. V lost 6 bases and J lost 2; bases outside the gene matches: 4. The CDR3 region has the DNA TGCGCCAGCACGGGACTAGCGGGTAACACAGATACGCAGTATTTT. This codes for CASTGLAGNTDTQYF.